One and the same sample provided the 21 T cell receptor beta chains below, sequenced in a study of OX40 agonist ivuxolimab in advanced cancers. Sequenced by immunoSEQ multiplex PCR; TCRdb stores in-frame clones only, minus some. This table holds 28,000 or so clones, roughly 79% found once. The source was CD4+ or CD8+ T cells sorted from blood, collected in a trial of the OX40 agonist ivuxolimab. These receptors all stem from an adult with an advanced solid tumor such as melanoma, head and neck, liver or kidney cancer.

The chain uses TRBV7-2 and TRBJ2-2, with 10 positions matching TRBD2. CDR1 and CDR2 (germline): SGHTA, FQGNSA. Trimming took 1 base from V and 3 from J; bases not matched to a gene: 5. This CDR3 has 17 amino acids. This chain's CDR3 is CASSLVLLAGYTGELFF. CDR3 in DNA: TGTGCCAGCAGCTTAGTCCTACTAGCGGGGTACACCGGGGAGCTGTTTTTT.

This sequence joins TRBV2 and TRBJ1-5; D is perhaps TRBD1 (5 bases). The CDR3 is 15 amino acids. The germline V gene encodes CDR1 SNHLY and CDR2 FYNNEI. With 6 bases removed from V and 7 bases from J, the gap between germline ends came to 19 bases. The DNA for the CDR3 is TGTGCCAGCAGGGGGGGTTGGGAAGGAATCCAGCCCCAGCATTTT. This translates into CASRGGWEGIQPQHF.

V gene TRBV27 combines with J gene TRBJ1-1, with no clear D. V was clipped by 1 base and J by 8 bases, with 8 bases between them. Germline assignment: CDR1 MNHEY and CDR2 SMNVEV (reference sequence). The CDR3 length is 12 residues. The CDR3 protein is CASSLLGGEAFF. CDR3 nucleotide sequence: TGTGCCAGCAGTTTATTAGGAGGGGAAGCTTTCTTT.

V usage is TRBV13 and J usage is TRBJ2-7; D tentatively reads TRBD1 or TRBD2 (5 bases each). The V and J ends lost 5 bases and 1 base respectively, with 12 bases between them. Germline CDR1 PRHDT, CDR2 FYEKMQ (reference sequence). The CDR3 length is 14 residues. The CDR3 region is CASSARGRSYEQYF. CDR3 bases: TGTGCCAGCAGCGCAAGGGGACGGTCCTACGAGCAGTACTTC.

The rearrangement joins TRBV7-6 to TRBJ2-3; TRBD2 aligns across 9 bases. Germline V gene sequence: CDR1 SGHVS, CDR2 FNYEAQ. The V and J ends lost 3 bases and 4 bases, in that order; junction bases with no gene match: 8. CDR3 length equals 16 residues. The CDR3 region is CASSLAGGRFADTQYF. CDR3 DNA: TGTGCCAGCAGCTTGGCGGGAGGGAGGTTTGCAGATACGCAGTATTTT.

This clone was observed a handful of times. The chain joins TRBV27 to TRBJ1-2; D is unclear. Between the trimmed V and J ends, which lost 5 bases and 8 bases, there was a span of 12 bases. Germline V gives CDR1 MNHEY, CDR2 SMNVEV (reference sequence). The CDR3 totals 12 residues. The chain's CDR3 is CASSGSDWGYTF. The DNA for the CDR3 is TGTGCCAGCAGTGGGTCGGACTGGGGCTACACCTTC.

The rearrangement uses TRBV10-1 and TRBJ2-6; D is unresolved. The CDR3 contains 13 residues. CDR1 is WNHNN, CDR2 SYGVQD, per germline (reference sequence). DNA of the CDR3: TGCGCGATCGCACAAAGTCGGGCCAACGTCCTGACTTTC. This encodes CAIAQSRANVLTF.

V is TRBV5-1 and J is TRBJ1-1; D unclear. V dropped 3 bases and J dropped 1 base, with 10 bases sitting between them. The germline gives CDR1 SGHRS, CDR2 YFSETQ. The CDR3 contains 14 residues. Here the CDR3 reads CASSYDGQNTEAFF. The CDR3 bases are TGCGCCAGCAGCTATGACGGGCAGAACACTGAAGCTTTCTTT.

This chain connects TRBV9 to TRBJ2-3; 7 bases match TRBD2. This CDR3 has 14 amino acids. The junction had 0 bases not matched to a gene; V was cut back by 2 bases and J by 0 bases. Germline CDR1 reads SGDLS; CDR2 reads YYNGEE. CDR3: CASSVGLSTDTQYF. The CDR3 DNA follows: TGTGCCAGCAGCGTGGGACTAAGCACAGATACGCAGTATTTT.

CDR3 sequence reads: CASSHGTANTEAFF. The DNA of the CDR3 is TGTGCCAGCAGTCACGGTACAGCTAACACTGAAGCTTTCTTT. The chain is built from TRBV6-6 and TRBJ1-1; D is ambiguous. With 5 bases removed from V and 2 bases from J, the gap between germline ends came to 12 bases. The germline V gene has CDR1 MNHNY and CDR2 SVGAGI (reference sequence). The length of the CDR3 is 14 residues.

The rearrangement uses TRBV27 and TRBJ2-7; possibly TRBD2 for D (6 bases). The CDR3 is made up of 14 amino acids. Germline V gene data show CDR1 as MNHEY and CDR2 as SMNVEV (reference sequence). The V end lost 6 bases, the J end lost 1 base, and 13 bases lay between the germline ends. The CDR3, as DNA: TGTGCCAGCAGACCGGGGACTCTTTCCTACGAGCAGTACTTC. This translates into CASRPGTLSYEQYF.

V and J are TRBV28 and TRBJ2-7; 10 bases align to TRBD2. CDR1 MDHEN and CDR2 SYDVKM come from the germline V gene. There are 14 residues in the CDR3. J lost 3 bases, V lost 5 bases, and 4 bases had no gene match. CDR3 residues: CASSPRLAGYEQYF. The CDR3 bases are TGTGCCAGCAGTCCCCGACTAGCGGGCTACGAGCAGTACTTC.

This clone came up many times. The chain joins TRBV7-8 to TRBJ2-1; 8 bases are shared with TRBD2. Germline CDR1 is SGHVS and CDR2 is FQNEAQ. After removal of 5 bases from V and 4 bases from J, the junction contained 10 bases not matched to a gene. The CDR3 length is 16 residues. This CDR3 reads CASSPGGLDDYNEQFF. CDR3 sequence (DNA): TGTGCCAGCAGCCCGGGGGGACTAGACGATTACAATGAGCAGTTCTTC.

The V gene is TRBV13, the J gene TRBJ2-1, with D uncertain. Germline V lookup: CDR1 PRHDT, CDR2 FYEKMQ (reference sequence). The CDR3 consists of 12 residues. Trimming pared 4 bases from V and 7 bases from J, leaving 8 bases between. The CDR3 sequence: CASSSVWNEQFF. CDR3 nucleotides: TGTGCCAGCAGCTCCGTTTGGAATGAGCAGTTCTTC.

V is TRBV2 and J is TRBJ2-5; a possible D gene is TRBD2 (5 bases). With 2 bases removed from V and 2 bases from J, the gap between germline ends came to 15 bases. Per germline, CDR1 SNHLY and CDR2 FYNNEI. This CDR3 is 16 amino acids long. This chain's CDR3 is CASSEISLGRQETQYF. The CDR3 DNA follows: TGTGCCAGCAGTGAAATCTCGCTAGGGAGACAAGAGACCCAGTACTTC.

V and J are TRBV5-1 and TRBJ1-6, with D hard to call. The germline V and J ends were trimmed by 6 bases and 5 bases, with 9 bases remaining between them. CDR1 SGHRS and CDR2 YFSETQ come from the germline V gene. CDR3 size: 13 residues. CDR3 in DNA: TGCGCCAGCAATAGGACGGATAATTCACCCCTCCACTTT. This gives the protein CASNRTDNSPLHF.

This chain connects TRBV6-6 to TRBJ2-7; D unclear. Trimming removed 2 bases at V and 12 bases at J, with 11 bases between. Germline lookup yields CDR1 MNHNY and CDR2 SVGAGI (reference sequence). This CDR3 is 11 amino acids long. The CDR3 DNA reads TGTGCCAGCAGTTACGCTCTAGATGCGTACTTC. It specifies CASSYALDAYF.

This chain joins TRBV6-5 and TRBJ1-1, with 10 positions matching TRBD1. This CDR3 has 15 residues. The ends lost 3 bases at V and 5 bases at J; junction bases unmatched: 6. Per germline, CDR1 MNHEY and CDR2 SVGAGI. CDR3 residues: CASSYPGQGWTEAFF. DNA of the CDR3: TGTGCCAGCAGTTATCCGGGACAGGGGTGGACTGAAGCTTTCTTT.

V is TRBV7-9 and J is TRBJ2-7; D unclear. Germline CDR1 reads SEHNR; CDR2 reads FQNEAQ (reference sequence). The CDR3 is 14 amino acids. V dropped 3 bases and J dropped 2 bases, with 11 bases sitting between them. CDR3: CASSFDWGTYEQYF. DNA of the CDR3: TGTGCCAGCAGCTTCGACTGGGGAACCTACGAGCAGTACTTC.

The CDR3 protein is CASSLEAGGALDTQYF. The CDR3, as DNA: TGTGCCAGCAGTTTAGAAGCGGGGGGGGCTCTGGATACGCAGTATTTT. V and J are TRBV28 and TRBJ2-3; 10 nucleotides match TRBD2. Germline V gene data show CDR1 as MDHEN and CDR2 as SYDVKM. The CDR3 loop spans 16 amino acids. Trimming cost V 2 bases and J 6 bases; bases outside gene matches: 8. Full variable domain (outside the CDR3, taken from reference TRBV28 and TRBJ2-3): DVKVTQSSRYLVKRTGEKVFLECVQDMDHENMFWYRQDPGLGLRLIYFSYDVKMKEKGDIPEGYSVSREKKERFSLILESASTNQTSMYLCASSLEAGGALDTQYFGPGTRLTVL.

In this sample, this clone turned up a few times. V gene TRBV4-3 combines with J gene TRBJ2-6, with unresolved D. The CDR3 totals 16 residues. V gave up 1 base and J gave up 0 bases, with 7 bases separating them. Germline V lookup: CDR1 LGHNA, CDR2 YSLEER. In DNA, the CDR3 is TGCGCCAGCAGCCAAGTGCAGAACTCTGGGGCCAACGTCCTGACTTTC. As protein: CASSQVQNSGANVLTF.